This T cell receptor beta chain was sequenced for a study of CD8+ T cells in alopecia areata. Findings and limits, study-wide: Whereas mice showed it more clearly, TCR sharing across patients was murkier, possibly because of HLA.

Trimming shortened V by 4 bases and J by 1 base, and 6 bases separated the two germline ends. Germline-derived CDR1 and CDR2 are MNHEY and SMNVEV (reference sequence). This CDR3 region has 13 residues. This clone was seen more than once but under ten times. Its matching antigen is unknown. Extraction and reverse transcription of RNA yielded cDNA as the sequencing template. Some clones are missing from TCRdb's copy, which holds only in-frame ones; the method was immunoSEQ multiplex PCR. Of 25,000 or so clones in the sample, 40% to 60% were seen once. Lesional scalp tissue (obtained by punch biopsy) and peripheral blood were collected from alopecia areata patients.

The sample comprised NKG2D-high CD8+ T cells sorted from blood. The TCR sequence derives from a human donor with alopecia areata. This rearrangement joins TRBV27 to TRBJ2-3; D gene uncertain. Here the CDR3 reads CASSSLGTDTQYF. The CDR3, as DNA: TGTGCCAGCAGTTCTTTGGGCACAGATACGCAGTATTTT.